The sequence of this TCR beta chain was determined in a study of shared clonotypes between healthy human individuals. Study-wide background: Used for every donor were three CD4 naive, three CD4 memory, two CD8 naive and one CD8 memory plate.

General study findings and limits: Across subsets, estimated richness was generally greater for naive than for memory populations.

This clone appeared a single time. Its target is not known. This CDR3 is 12 amino acids long. Between the trimmed V and J ends, which lost 3 bases and 8 bases, there was a span of 10 bases. Germline lookup yields CDR1 SGHTA and CDR2 FQGNSA. Repertoires were generated with immunoSEQ multiplex PCR, while TCRdb's copy carries only in-frame clones and drops some. The table has about 680,000 clones, approximately 73% seen once; the top ten hold roughly 2%. Sample: memory CD4+ T cells sorted from blood. Subset defined: CD45RA-negative fraction. The source is a woman younger than 45 in good health. The chain uses TRBV7-2 and TRBJ1-2; tentative D call: TRBD1 (5 bases). The CDR3 coding sequence is TGTGCCAGCAGCTTGGGAAGGGGCGGCTACACCTTC. Translation gives CASSLGRGGYTF. Together with reference TRBV7-2 and TRBJ1-2, the CDR3 gives the full variable domain: GAGVSQSPSNKVTEKGKDVELRCDPISGHTALYWYRQSLGQGLEFLIYFQGNSAPDKSGLPSDRFSAERTGGSVSTLTIQRTQQEDSAVYLCASSLGRGGYTFGSGTRLTVV.